This T cell receptor beta chain was observed in a study of identical twins. Findings and limits, study-wide: Some out-of-frame alpha sequences were shared by twins, and these showed excess low generation probability.

The sample holds one count of this clonotype. Its specificity is unknown. This CDR3 has 15 amino acids. V was shortened by 2 bases and J by 4 bases, with 15 bases between the two germline ends. Germline V lookup: CDR1 SGHNT, CDR2 YYREEE (reference sequence). MiXCR was run by TCRdb on the 5' RACE reads, yielding one entry per CDR3 protein. The repertoire includes 570,000 or so distinct CDR3 sequences, just under 10% of them detected once, and more than 2.5% sits in the top ten. In addition, the sample was reused for a study of yellow fever vaccine responses in identical twins.

The TCR originated in a woman under 30 in good health. Material for sequencing was PBMCs. The rearrangement joins TRBV5-4 to TRBJ2-5, with no clear D. The CDR3 nucleotides are TGTGCCAGCAGCTTTCTCGGCCGACGAATAGAGACCCAGTACTTC. This translates into CASSFLGRRIETQYF.